Following are 17 T cell receptor beta chains from one sample sequenced in a study of T cell responses to AZD1222 COVID-19 vaccine. Sequencing used immunoSEQ multiplex PCR; TCRdb keeps in-frame clones, though not all of them. The sample holds 100,000 to 150,000 clones; 92% are singletons and the top ten take over 0.95%. Sequencing was performed on peripheral blood, taken on day 0 of AZD1222 vaccination. These TCRs come from an adult in good health.

The V and J genes are TRBV5-1 and TRBJ2-2; D is perhaps TRBD2 (5 bases). Per germline, CDR1 SGHRS and CDR2 YFSETQ. The CDR3 loop spans 16 amino acids. Trimming took 4 bases from V and 3 from J, leaving 16 bases between them. In DNA form, the CDR3 reads TGCGCCAGCAGCCCACGGGGAAAGGAGTACACCGGGGAGCTGTTTTTT. This encodes CASSPRGKEYTGELFF.

This chain joins TRBV7-2 and TRBJ1-5, with D perhaps TRBD1 (5 bases). The CDR3 runs 15 residues. Germline V gives CDR1 SGHTA, CDR2 FQGNSA. The germline V and J ends were trimmed by 5 bases and 4 bases, with 15 bases remaining between them. The CDR3 here is CASSTSQGANQPQHF. The CDR3, as DNA: TGTGCCAGCAGCACATCTCAGGGAGCGAATCAGCCCCAGCATTTT.

This chain connects TRBV6-1 to TRBJ2-7; D is perhaps TRBD2 (5 bases). V was trimmed by 3 bases and J by 5 bases, leaving 14 bases between them. The CDR3 spans 14 residues. Germline V gene lookup returns CDR1 MNHNS and CDR2 SASEGT. The CDR3 sequence is CASSEGGSLNEQYF. The CDR3 nucleotides are TGTGCCAGCAGTGAGGGTGGGAGCTTAAACGAGCAGTACTTC.

In DNA, the CDR3 is TGTGCCAGCAGCCTGACCTCCCGGGGATCCCTAGACTATGGCTACACCTTC. This encodes CASSLTSRGSLDYGYTF. This rearrangement joins TRBV7-9 to TRBJ1-2, with no clear D. Germline V CDR1 and CDR2: SEHNR, FQNEAQ (reference sequence). CDR3 size: 17 residues. Trimming pared 5 bases from V and 3 bases from J, leaving 22 bases between. The variable domain in full, completed from reference TRBV7-9 and TRBJ1-2, reads DTGVSQNPRHKITKRGQNVTFRCDPISEHNRLYWYRQTLGQGPEFLTYFQNEAQLEKSRLLSDRFSAERPKGSFSTLEIQRTEQGDSAMYLCASSLTSRGSLDYGYTFGSGTRLTVV.

This chain's CDR3 is CASSMRLGNTIYF. The CDR3 coding sequence is TGTGCCAGTAGTATGAGACTGGGAAACACCATATATTTT. The rearrangement uses TRBV19 and TRBJ1-3; D is unclear. This CDR3 has 13 residues. The ends were cut back, 3 bases at V and 4 bases at J, with 7 bases in the middle. Germline assignment: CDR1 LNHDA and CDR2 SQIVND (reference sequence).

CDR3: CASSLSPGGNYGYTF. In nucleotides, the CDR3 is TGTGCCAGCAGCCTCTCCCCGGGAGGTAACTATGGCTACACCTTC. The rearrangement joins TRBV7-3 to TRBJ1-2; D gene unclear. Germline V CDR1 and CDR2: SGHTA, FQGTGA. Trimming shortened V by 5 bases and J by 1 base, and 14 bases separated the two germline ends. The CDR3 contains 15 residues.

The V call is TRBV6-1, the J call TRBJ2-7; 12 bases agree with TRBD2. Germline trimming cut 3 bases from V and 5 bases from J; bases unmatched to any gene: 2. Germline V CDR1 and CDR2: MNHNS, SASEGT. The CDR3 covers 14 residues. The CDR3 DNA sequence: TGTGCCAGCAGTGAGCTAGCGGGAGGGCACGAGCAGTACTTC. Encoded protein: CASSELAGGHEQYF.

The chain is built from TRBV30 and TRBJ2-7; 9 bases map to TRBD1. CDR1 GTSNPN and CDR2 SVGIG come from the germline V gene (reference sequence). CDR3 length: 14 residues. With V trimmed by 2 bases and J by 2 bases, 4 bases remained unmatched. This chain's CDR3 is CAWSSGTGTYEQYF. CDR3 DNA sequence: TGTGCCTGGAGTTCCGGGACAGGGACCTACGAGCAGTACTTC.

The chain combines TRBV24-1 with TRBJ2-2; 8 bases align to TRBD1. The CDR3 length is 15 residues. Germline V gives CDR1 KGHDR, CDR2 SFDVKD. J was trimmed by 6 bases and V by 4 bases; bases with no gene match: 6. CDR3 in amino acids: CATSDLDRDAGELFF. In nucleotides, the CDR3 is TGTGCCACCAGTGACCTGGACAGGGACGCCGGGGAGCTGTTTTTT.

V gene TRBV11-2 combines with J gene TRBJ2-5, with D possibly being TRBD1 or TRBD2 (5 bases each). CDR1 SGHAT and CDR2 FQNNGV come from the germline V gene. CDR3 size: 15 residues. The germline V and J ends were trimmed by 4 bases and 1 base, with 13 bases remaining between them. This CDR3 is CASSWDGTAQETQYF. In nucleotides, the CDR3 is TGTGCCAGCAGCTGGGATGGGACGGCCCAAGAGACCCAGTACTTC.

V usage is TRBV27 and J usage is TRBJ2-3; 7 bases are a match to TRBD2. This CDR3 has 17 residues. Germline CDR1 is MNHEY and CDR2 is SMNVEV (reference sequence). J gave up 8 bases and V 0 bases, and 14 bases lay outside the gene matches. The CDR3 loop reads CASSLSSGGSSIGTQYF. CDR3 DNA: TGTGCCAGCAGTTTATCGTCGGGGGGTAGTTCGATCGGTACGCAGTATTTT.

The J gene is TRBJ1-2, the V gene TRBV11-2; D is undetermined. Per the germline V gene, CDR1 is SGHAT and CDR2 is FQNNGV. The V end lost 0 bases, the J end lost 6 bases, and 14 bases lay between the germline ends. The length of the CDR3 is 15 residues. Here the CDR3 DNA reads TGTGCCAGCAGCTTAGATCTTCCAGGAGTGCATGGCTACACCTTC. Its protein product is CASSLDLPGVHGYTF.

The chain combines TRBV7-8 with TRBJ2-7; 10 bases are shared with TRBD1. The CDR3 is made up of 15 amino acids. The germline V gene has CDR1 SGHVS and CDR2 FQNEAQ. Trimming at V came to 6 bases and at J to 3 bases, leaving 8 bases not matched to a gene. The CDR3 DNA follows: TGTGCCAGCAGGGTAGAGACAGGGGGCAACTACGAGCAGTACTTC. This encodes CASRVETGGNYEQYF.

The chain links TRBV5-1 to TRBJ1-3; 11 positions match TRBD1. The germline gives CDR1 SGHRS, CDR2 YFSETQ. V shed 3 bases, J shed 2 bases, and the junction held 4 bases outside the gene matches. CDR3 length: 16 amino acids. CDR3 sequence (DNA): TGCGCCAGCAGCTCCCGGACAGGGGGCGCTGGAAACACCATATATTTT. This encodes CASSSRTGGAGNTIYF.

The chain couples TRBV29-1 to TRBJ2-3; no clear D. V was cut by 7 bases and J by 4 bases, with 12 bases left in between. The germline V gene has CDR1 SQVTM and CDR2 ANQGSEA. The CDR3 has 12 amino acids. Here the CDR3 DNA reads TGCAGCGCCTCGGAGACTGCAGATACGCAGTATTTT. This gives the protein CSASETADTQYF.

This rearrangement joins TRBV7-9 to TRBJ2-5; unclear D gene. The germline gives CDR1 SEHNR, CDR2 FQNEAQ (reference sequence). Trimming pared 2 bases from V and 5 bases from J, leaving 12 bases between. This CDR3 has 14 amino acids. The CDR3 loop is CASSLSWGWETQYF. CDR3 nucleotides: TGTGCCAGCAGCTTATCTTGGGGTTGGGAGACCCAGTACTTC.

V gene TRBV5-1 combines with J gene TRBJ1-1; D unclear. There are 15 residues in the CDR3. CDR1 SGHRS and CDR2 YFSETQ come from the germline V gene. V was pared by 1 base and J by 3 bases, with 13 bases between. The CDR3 region is CASSLFPGRDTEAFF. The CDR3 region has the DNA TGCGCCAGCAGCTTGTTCCCGGGAAGGGACACTGAAGCTTTCTTT.